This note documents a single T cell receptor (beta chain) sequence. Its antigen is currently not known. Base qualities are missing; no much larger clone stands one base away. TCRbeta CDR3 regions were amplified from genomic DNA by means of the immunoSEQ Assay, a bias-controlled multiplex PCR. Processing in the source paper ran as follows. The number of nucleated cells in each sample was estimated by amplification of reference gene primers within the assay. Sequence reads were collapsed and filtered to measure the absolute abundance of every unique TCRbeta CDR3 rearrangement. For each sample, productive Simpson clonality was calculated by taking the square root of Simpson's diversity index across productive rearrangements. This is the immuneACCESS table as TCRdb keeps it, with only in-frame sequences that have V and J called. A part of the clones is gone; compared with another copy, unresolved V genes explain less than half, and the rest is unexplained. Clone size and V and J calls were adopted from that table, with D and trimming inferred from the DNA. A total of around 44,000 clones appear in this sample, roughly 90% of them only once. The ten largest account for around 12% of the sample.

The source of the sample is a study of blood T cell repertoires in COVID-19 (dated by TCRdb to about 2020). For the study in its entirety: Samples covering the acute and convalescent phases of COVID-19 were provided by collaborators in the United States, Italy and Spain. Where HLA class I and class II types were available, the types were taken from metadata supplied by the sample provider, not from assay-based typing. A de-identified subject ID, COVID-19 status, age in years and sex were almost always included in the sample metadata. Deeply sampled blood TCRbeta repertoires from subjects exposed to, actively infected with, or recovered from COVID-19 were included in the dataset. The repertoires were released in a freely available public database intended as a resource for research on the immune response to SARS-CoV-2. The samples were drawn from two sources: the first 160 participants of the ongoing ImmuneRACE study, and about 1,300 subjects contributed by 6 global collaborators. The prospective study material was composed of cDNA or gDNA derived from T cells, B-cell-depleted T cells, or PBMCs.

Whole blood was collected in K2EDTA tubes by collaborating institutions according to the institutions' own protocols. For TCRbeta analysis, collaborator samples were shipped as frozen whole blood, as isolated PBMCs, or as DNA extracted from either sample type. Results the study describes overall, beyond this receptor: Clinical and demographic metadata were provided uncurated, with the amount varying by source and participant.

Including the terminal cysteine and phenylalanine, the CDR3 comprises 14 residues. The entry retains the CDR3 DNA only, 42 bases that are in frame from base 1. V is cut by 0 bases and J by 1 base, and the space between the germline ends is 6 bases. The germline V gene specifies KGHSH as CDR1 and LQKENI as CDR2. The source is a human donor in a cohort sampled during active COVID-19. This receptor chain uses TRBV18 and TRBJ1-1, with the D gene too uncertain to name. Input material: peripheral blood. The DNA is TGTGCCAGCTCACCACCAGCGGGGAACACTGAAGCTTTCTTT. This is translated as CASSPPAGNTEAFF.